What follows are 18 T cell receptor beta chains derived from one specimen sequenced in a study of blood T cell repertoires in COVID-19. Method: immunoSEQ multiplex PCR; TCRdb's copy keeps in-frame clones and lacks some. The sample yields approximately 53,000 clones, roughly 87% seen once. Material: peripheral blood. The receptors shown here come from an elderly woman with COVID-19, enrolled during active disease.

DNA of the CDR3: TGCGCCAGCAGCTTTCCGGGGTCTCAAGAGACCCAGTACTTC. This gives the protein CASSFPGSQETQYF. The V call is TRBV5-1, the J call TRBJ2-5, with a possible D match to TRBD2 (5 bases). V was cut by 2 bases and J by 2 bases, with 10 bases left in between. The CDR3 is made up of 14 amino acids. Germline values: CDR1 SGHRS, CDR2 YFSETQ.

Here the CDR3 reads CASRSGSGGTGELFF. The CDR3 bases are TGTGCCAGCAGATCAGGCTCGGGGGGCACCGGGGAGCTGTTTTTT. V and J are TRBV7-2 and TRBJ2-2, with 7 bases identical to TRBD2. Trimming at V came to 6 bases and at J to 4 bases, leaving 8 bases not matched to a gene. There are 15 residues in the CDR3. Per the germline V gene, CDR1 is SGHTA and CDR2 is FQGNSA.

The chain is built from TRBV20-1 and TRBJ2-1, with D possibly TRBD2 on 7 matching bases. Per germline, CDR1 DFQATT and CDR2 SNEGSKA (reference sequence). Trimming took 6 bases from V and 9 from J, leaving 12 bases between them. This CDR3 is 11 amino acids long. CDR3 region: CSARGAVEQFF. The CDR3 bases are TGCAGTGCCCGGGGGGCCGTTGAGCAGTTCTTC.

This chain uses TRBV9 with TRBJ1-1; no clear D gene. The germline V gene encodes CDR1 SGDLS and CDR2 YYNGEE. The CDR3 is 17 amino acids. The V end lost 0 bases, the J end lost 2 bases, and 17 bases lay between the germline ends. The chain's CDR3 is CASSVEPGPRGNTEAFF. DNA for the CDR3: TGTGCCAGCAGCGTAGAGCCGGGTCCACGAGGAAACACTGAAGCTTTCTTT. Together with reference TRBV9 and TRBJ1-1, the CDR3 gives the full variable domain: DSGVTQTPKHLITATGQRVTLRCSPRSGDLSVYWYQQSLDQGLQFLIQYYNGEERAKGNILERFSAQQFPDLHSELNLSSLELGDSALYFCASSVEPGPRGNTEAFFGQGTRLTVV.

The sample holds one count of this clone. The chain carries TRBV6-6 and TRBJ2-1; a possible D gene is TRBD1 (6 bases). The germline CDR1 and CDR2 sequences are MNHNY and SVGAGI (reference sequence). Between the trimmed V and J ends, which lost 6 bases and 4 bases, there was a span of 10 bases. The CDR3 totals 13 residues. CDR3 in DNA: TGTGCCAGCAGGGGGGACACTTACAATGAGCAGTTCTTC. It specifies CASRGDTYNEQFF.

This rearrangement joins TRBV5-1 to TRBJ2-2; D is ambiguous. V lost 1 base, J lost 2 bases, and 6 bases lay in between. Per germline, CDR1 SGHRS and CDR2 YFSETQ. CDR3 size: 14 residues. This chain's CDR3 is CASSLNSNTGELFF. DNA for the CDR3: TGCGCCAGCAGCTTGAACAGTAACACCGGGGAGCTGTTTTTT. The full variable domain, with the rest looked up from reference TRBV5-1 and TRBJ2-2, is KAGVTQTPRYLIKTRGQQVTLSCSPISGHRSVSWYQQTPGQGLQFLFEYFSETQRNKGNFPGRFSGRQFSNSRSEMNVSTLELGDSALYLCASSLNSNTGELFFGEGSRLTVL.

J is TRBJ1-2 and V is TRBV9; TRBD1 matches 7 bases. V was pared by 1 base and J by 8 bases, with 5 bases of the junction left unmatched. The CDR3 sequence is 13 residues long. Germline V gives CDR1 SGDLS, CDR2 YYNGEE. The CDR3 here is CASSVRQGWGYTF. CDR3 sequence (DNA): TGTGCCAGCAGCGTAAGACAGGGTTGGGGCTACACCTTC.

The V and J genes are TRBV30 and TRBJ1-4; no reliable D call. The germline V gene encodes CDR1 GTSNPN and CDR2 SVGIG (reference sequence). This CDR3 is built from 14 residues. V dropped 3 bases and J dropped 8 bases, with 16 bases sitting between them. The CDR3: CAWSVTEVGEKLFF. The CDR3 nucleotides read TGTGCCTGGAGCGTAACTGAAGTCGGGGAAAAACTGTTTTTT. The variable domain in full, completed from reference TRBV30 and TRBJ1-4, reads SQTIHQWPATLVQPVGSPLSLECTVEGTSNPNLYWYRQAAGRGLQLLFYSVGIGQISSEVPQNLSASRPQDRQFILSSKKLLLSDSGFYLCAWSVTEVGEKLFFGSGTQLSVL.

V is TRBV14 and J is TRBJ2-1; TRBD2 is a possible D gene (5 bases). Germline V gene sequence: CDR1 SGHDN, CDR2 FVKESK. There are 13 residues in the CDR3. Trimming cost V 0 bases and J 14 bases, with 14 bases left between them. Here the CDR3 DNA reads TGTGCCAGCAGCCAAGATACGGCGGGTCGAGAGTTCTTC. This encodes CASSQDTAGREFF.

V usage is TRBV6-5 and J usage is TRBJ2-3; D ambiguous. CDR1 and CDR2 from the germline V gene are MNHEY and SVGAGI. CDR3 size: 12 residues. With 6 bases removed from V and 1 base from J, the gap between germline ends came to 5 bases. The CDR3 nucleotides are TGTGCCAGCAGGACTGGCACAGATACGCAGTATTTT. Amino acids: CASRTGTDTQYF.

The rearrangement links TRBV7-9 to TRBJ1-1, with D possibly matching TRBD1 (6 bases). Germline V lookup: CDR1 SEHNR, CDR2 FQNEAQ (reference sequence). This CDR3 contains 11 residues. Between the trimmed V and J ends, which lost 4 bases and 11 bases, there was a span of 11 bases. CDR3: CASSSVRGAFF. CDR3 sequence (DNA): TGTGCCAGCAGCTCAGTCAGGGGTGCTTTCTTT.

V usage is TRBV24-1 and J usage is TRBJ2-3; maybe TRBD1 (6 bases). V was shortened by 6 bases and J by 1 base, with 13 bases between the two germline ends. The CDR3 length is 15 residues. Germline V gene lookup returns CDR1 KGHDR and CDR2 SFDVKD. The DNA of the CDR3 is TGTGCCACCAGTTCAGGGGAAAAGCGCACAGATACGCAGTATTTT. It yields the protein CATSSGEKRTDTQYF.

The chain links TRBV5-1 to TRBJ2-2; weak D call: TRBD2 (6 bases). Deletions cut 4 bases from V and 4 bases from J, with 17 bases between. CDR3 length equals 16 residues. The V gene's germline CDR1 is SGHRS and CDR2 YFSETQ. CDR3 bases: TGCGCCAGCAGCGCGGGACGGCCTTGGGGCACCGGGGAGCTGTTTTTT. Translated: CASSAGRPWGTGELFF.

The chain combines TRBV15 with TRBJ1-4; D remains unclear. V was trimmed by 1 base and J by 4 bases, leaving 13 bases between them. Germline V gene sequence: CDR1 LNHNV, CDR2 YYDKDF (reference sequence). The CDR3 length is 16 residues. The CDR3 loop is CATSRGFGPLNEKLFF. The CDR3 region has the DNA TGTGCCACCAGCAGAGGGTTCGGTCCGCTTAATGAAAAACTGTTTTTT.

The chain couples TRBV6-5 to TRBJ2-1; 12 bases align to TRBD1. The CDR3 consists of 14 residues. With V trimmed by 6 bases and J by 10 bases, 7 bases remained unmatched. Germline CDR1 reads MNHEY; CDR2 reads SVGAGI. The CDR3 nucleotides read TGTGCCAGCAGAAGGGACAGGGGGCTCCAGGAGCAGTTCTTC. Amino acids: CASRRDRGLQEQFF.

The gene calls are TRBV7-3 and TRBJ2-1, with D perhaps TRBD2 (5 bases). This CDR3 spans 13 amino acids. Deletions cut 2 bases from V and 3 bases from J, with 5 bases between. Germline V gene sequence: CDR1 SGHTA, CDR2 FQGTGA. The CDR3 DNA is TGTGCCAGCAGCTTAGGACTCTACAATGAGCAGTTCTTC. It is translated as CASSLGLYNEQFF.

The CDR3 DNA reads as TGTGCCAGCAGCCGGGACAGGACCATCTACGAGCAGTACTTC. This sequence encodes CASSRDRTIYEQYF. The chain couples TRBV7-2 to TRBJ2-7; 8 bases fit TRBD1. Germline CDR1 reads SGHTA; CDR2 reads FQGNSA. The CDR3 length is 14 residues. With V trimmed by 5 bases and J by 3 bases, 6 bases remained unmatched.

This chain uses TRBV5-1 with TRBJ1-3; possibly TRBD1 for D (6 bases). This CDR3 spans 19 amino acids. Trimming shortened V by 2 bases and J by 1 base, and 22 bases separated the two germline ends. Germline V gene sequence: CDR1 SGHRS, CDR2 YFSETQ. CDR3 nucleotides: TGCGCCAGCAGCTTTCTCAGCCGGGCCAAAGGGGGATCTGGAAACACCATATATTTT. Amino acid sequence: CASSFLSRAKGGSGNTIYF.